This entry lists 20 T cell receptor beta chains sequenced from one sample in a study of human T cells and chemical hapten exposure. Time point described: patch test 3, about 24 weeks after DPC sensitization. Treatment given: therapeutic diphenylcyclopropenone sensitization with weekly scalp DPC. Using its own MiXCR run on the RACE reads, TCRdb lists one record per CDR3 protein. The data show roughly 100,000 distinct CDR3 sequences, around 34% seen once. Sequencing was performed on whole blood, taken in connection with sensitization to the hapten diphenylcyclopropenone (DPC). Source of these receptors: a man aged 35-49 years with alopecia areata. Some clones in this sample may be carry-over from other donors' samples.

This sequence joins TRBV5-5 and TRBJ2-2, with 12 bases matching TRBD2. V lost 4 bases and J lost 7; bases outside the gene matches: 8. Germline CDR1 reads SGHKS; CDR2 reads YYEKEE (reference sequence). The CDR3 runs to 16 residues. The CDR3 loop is CASSIGLAGSVGELFF. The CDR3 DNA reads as TGTGCCAGCAGCATAGGACTAGCGGGATCTGTCGGGGAGCTGTTTTTT.

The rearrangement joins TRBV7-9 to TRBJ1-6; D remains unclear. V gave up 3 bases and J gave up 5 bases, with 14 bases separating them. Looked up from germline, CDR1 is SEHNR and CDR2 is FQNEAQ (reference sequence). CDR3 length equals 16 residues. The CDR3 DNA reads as TGTGCCAGCAGCTTCCCAGCCGGACCCGATAATTCACCCCTCCACTTT. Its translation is CASSFPAGPDNSPLHF. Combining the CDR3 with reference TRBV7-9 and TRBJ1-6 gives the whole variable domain DTGVSQNPRHKITKRGQNVTFRCDPISEHNRLYWYRQTLGQGPEFLTYFQNEAQLEKSRLLSDRFSAERPKGSFSTLEIQRTEQGDSAMYLCASSFPAGPDNSPLHFGNGTRLTVT.

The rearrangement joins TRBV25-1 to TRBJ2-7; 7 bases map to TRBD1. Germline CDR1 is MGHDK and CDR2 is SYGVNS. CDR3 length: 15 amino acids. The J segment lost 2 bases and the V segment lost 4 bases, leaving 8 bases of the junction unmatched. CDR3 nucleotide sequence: TGTGCCAGCAGTGTACAGGGGCCCATACCCTACGAGCAGTACTTC. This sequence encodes CASSVQGPIPYEQYF.

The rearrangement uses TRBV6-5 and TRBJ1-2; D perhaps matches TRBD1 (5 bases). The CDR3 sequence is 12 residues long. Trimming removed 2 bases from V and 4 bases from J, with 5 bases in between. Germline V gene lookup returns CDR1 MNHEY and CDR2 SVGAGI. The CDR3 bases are TGTGCCAGCAGTTACGACAGCTATGGCTACACCTTC. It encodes CASSYDSYGYTF.

The CDR3 spells CASSQESSLQETQYF. Here the CDR3 DNA reads TGCGCCAGCAGCCAAGAAAGCAGCCTCCAAGAGACCCAGTACTTC. V usage is TRBV4-3 and J usage is TRBJ2-5; no clear D. Germline V lookup: CDR1 LGHNA, CDR2 YSLEER. Trimming took off 0 bases at V and 1 base at J, with 9 bases between the two ends. This CDR3 contains 15 residues.

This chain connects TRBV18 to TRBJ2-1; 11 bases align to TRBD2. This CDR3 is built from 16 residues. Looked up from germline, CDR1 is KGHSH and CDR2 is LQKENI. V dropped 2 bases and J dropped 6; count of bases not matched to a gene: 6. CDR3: CASSPGGLAGGNEQFF. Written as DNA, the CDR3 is TGTGCCAGCTCACCAGGGGGGCTAGCGGGAGGCAATGAGCAGTTCTTC.

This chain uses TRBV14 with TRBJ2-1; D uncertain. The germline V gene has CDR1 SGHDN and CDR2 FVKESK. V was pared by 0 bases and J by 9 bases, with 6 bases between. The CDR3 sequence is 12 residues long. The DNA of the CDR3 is TGTGCCAGCAGCCAAGATTGGGGTGAGCAGTTCTTC. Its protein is CASSQDWGEQFF.

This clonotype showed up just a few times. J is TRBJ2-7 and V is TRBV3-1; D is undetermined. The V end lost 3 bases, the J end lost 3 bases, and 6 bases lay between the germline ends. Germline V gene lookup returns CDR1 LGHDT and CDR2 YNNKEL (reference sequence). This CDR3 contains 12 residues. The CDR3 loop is CASSHPDYEQYF. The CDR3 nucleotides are TGTGCCAGCAGCCACCCCGACTACGAGCAGTACTTC.

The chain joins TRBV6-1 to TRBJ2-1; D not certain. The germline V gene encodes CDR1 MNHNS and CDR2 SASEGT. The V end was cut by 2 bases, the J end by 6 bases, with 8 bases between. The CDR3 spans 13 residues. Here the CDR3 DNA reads TGTGCCAGCAGTGAACGGATAGGCAATGAGCAGTTCTTC. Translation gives CASSERIGNEQFF.

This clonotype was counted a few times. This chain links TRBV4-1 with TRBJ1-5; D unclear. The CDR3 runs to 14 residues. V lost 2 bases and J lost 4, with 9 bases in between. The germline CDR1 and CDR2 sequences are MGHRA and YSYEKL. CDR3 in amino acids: CASSQIGRNQPQHF. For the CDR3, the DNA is TGCGCCAGCAGCCAAATCGGACGTAATCAGCCCCAGCATTTT.

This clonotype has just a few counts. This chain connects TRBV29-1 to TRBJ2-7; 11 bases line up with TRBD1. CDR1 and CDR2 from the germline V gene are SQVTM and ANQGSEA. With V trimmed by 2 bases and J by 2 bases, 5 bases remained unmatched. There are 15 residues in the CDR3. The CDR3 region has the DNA TGCAGCGTTGAATGGAGGGGACAGGGGGCCTACGAGCAGTACTTC. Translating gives CSVEWRGQGAYEQYF.

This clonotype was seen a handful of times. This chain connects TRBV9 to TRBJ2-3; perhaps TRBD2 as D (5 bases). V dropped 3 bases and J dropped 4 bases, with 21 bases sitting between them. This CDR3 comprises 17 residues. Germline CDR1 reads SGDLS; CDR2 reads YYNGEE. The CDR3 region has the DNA TGTGCCAGCAGCGAAGCCCGCCCGAGGGAACGACCAGATACGCAGTATTTT. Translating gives CASSEARPRERPDTQYF. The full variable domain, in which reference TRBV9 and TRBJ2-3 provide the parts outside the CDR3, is DSGVTQTPKHLITATGQRVTLRCSPRSGDLSVYWYQQSLDQGLQFLIQYYNGEERAKGNILERFSAQQFPDLHSELNLSSLELGDSALYFCASSEARPRERPDTQYFGPGTRLTVL.

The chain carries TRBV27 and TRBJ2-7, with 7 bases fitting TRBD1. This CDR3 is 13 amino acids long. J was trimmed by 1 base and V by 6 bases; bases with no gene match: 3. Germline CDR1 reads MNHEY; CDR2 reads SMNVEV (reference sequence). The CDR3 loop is CASRDRESYEQYF. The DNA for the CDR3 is TGTGCCAGCAGAGACAGGGAGTCCTACGAGCAGTACTTC.

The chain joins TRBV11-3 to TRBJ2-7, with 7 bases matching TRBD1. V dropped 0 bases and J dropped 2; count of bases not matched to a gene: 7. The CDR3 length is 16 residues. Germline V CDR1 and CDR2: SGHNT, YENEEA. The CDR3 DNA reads TGTGCCAGCAGCTTAGATCTTCGGACAGGACCCTACGAGCAGTACGTC. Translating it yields CASSLDLRTGPYEQYV.

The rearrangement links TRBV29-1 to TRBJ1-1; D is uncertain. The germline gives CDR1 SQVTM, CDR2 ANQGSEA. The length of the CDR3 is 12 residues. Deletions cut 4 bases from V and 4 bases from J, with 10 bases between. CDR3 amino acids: CSVVIYGTEAFF. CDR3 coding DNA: TGCAGCGTTGTGATTTACGGCACTGAAGCTTTCTTT.

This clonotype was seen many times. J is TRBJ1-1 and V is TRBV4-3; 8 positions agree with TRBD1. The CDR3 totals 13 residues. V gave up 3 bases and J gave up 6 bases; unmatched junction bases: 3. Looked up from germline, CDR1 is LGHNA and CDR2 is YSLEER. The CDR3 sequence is CASSQIQGAEAFF. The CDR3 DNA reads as TGCGCCAGCAGCCAGATACAGGGGGCTGAAGCTTTCTTT.

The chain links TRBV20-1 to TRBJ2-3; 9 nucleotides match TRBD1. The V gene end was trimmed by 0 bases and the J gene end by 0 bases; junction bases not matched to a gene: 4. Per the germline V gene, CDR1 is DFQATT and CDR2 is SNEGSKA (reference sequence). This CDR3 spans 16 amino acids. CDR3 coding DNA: TGCAGTGCTAGAGATCGGACAGGGGAGAGCACAGATACGCAGTATTTT. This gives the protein CSARDRTGESTDTQYF.

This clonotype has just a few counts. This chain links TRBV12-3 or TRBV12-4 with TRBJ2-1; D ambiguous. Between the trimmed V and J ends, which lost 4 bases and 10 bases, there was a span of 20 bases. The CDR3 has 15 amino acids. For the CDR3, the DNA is TGTGCCAGCAGTTCTTTTGACTCCTTATTAGGGGAGCAGTTCTTC. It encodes CASSSFDSLLGEQFF.

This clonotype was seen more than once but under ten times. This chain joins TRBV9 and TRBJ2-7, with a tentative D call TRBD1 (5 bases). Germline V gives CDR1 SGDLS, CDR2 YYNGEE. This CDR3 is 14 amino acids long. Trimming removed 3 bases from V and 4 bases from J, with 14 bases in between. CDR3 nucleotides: TGTGCCAGCAGCGCCCGACAGAAAAATTACGAGCAGTACTTC. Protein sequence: CASSARQKNYEQYF.

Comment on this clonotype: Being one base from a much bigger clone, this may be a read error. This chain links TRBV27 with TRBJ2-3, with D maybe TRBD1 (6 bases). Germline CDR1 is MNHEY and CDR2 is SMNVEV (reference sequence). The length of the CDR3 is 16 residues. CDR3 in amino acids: CTSSLSGTPAPDTQYF. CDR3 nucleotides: TGTACCAGCAGTTTATCCGGGACACCCGCACCAGATACGCAGTATTTT.